These 9 T cell receptor beta chains were sequenced from one sample in a study of PD-L1 blockade in urothelial cancer. Repertoires were generated with immunoSEQ multiplex PCR, while TCRdb's copy carries only in-frame clones and drops some. The repertoire holds about 50,000 clones, approximately 83% seen once, with about 9.4% in the top ten. Described time point: peripheral blood 6 weeks after treatment start. This specimen consisted of PBMCs, obtained around atezolizumab (anti-PD-L1) treatment. The source of these receptors is a man aged 55 to 70 with urothelial cancer.

This clone turned up a few times. The chain has TRBV30 and TRBJ1-1; weak D call: TRBD1 (5 bases). CDR3 length equals 14 residues. The germline CDR1 and CDR2 sequences are GTSNPN and SVGIG (reference sequence). Trimming left V 0 bases short and J 7 bases short, with 15 bases between. The CDR3 nucleotides read TGTGCCTGGAGTGTACGTGGAGGGCAGGGTGAAGCTTTCTTT. This sequence encodes CAWSVRGGQGEAFF.

V usage is TRBV5-1 and J usage is TRBJ2-5; TRBD2 agrees at 9 bases. V shed 4 bases, J shed 5 bases, and the junction held 0 bases outside the gene matches. The CDR3 runs 12 residues. The germline CDR1 and CDR2 sequences are SGHRS and YFSETQ. In DNA, the CDR3 is TGCGCCAGCAGCGCGGGAGGGGAGACCCAGTACTTC. It yields the protein CASSAGGETQYF. The full variable domain, with the rest looked up from reference TRBV5-1 and TRBJ2-5, is KAGVTQTPRYLIKTRGQQVTLSCSPISGHRSVSWYQQTPGQGLQFLFEYFSETQRNKGNFPGRFSGRQFSNSRSEMNVSTLELGDSALYLCASSAGGETQYFGPGTRLLVL.

Concerning this clone itself: Other DNA sequences from this sample encode an identical CDR3 as well. This chain joins TRBV19 and TRBJ2-7; D perhaps matches TRBD2 (5 bases). CDR3 size: 11 residues. CDR1 and CDR2 (germline): LNHDA, SQIVND (reference sequence). V was trimmed by 6 bases and J by 3 bases, leaving 6 bases between them. The CDR3 coding sequence is TGTGCCAGTAGCGCGGGCTACGAGCAGTACTTC. This codes for CASSAGYEQYF.

This chain links TRBV7-6 with TRBJ2-5, with 7 bases lining up with TRBD2. The CDR3 runs 14 residues. With V trimmed by 0 bases and J by 3 bases, 1 base remained unmatched. The germline V gene encodes CDR1 SGHVS and CDR2 FNYEAQ. Here the CDR3 reads CASSLAGGEETQYF. The CDR3 DNA follows: TGTGCCAGCAGCTTAGCGGGAGGGGAAGAGACCCAGTACTTC.

The chain couples TRBV4-2 to TRBJ2-7; no reliable D call. Trimming stripped 0 bases from V and 6 bases from J, with 9 bases between. The germline V gene encodes CDR1 LGHNA and CDR2 YNFKEQ. This CDR3 spans 13 amino acids. CDR3 region: CASSQDIRSEQYF. As DNA, the CDR3 is TGTGCCAGCAGCCAAGACATCCGGTCCGAGCAGTACTTC.

V usage is TRBV19 and J usage is TRBJ1-1; 8 bases agree with TRBD1. CDR3 length: 12 residues. The germline gives CDR1 LNHDA, CDR2 SQIVND (reference sequence). J gave up 7 bases and V 8 bases, and 6 bases lay outside the gene matches. CDR3 DNA sequence: TGTGCCAGTGGACCCGGGACAGGTGAAGCTTTCTTT. Encoded protein: CASGPGTGEAFF.

The chain combines TRBV10-3 with TRBJ2-3; D is possibly TRBD2 (5 bases). The CDR3 length is 12 residues. The germline V gene encodes CDR1 ENHRY and CDR2 SYGVKD. Trimming left V 0 bases short and J 8 bases short, with 6 bases between. The CDR3 sequence is CAISESGSTQYF. The CDR3 nucleotides are TGTGCCATCAGTGAGTCGGGGAGTACGCAGTATTTT.

This chain connects TRBV30 to TRBJ2-3, with D possibly matching TRBD2 (5 bases). CDR1 and CDR2 (germline): GTSNPN, SVGIG (reference sequence). The V end lost 1 base, the J end lost 6 bases, and 14 bases lay between the germline ends. The CDR3 covers 14 residues. CDR3 residues: CAWSERIGVDTQYF. The CDR3 DNA reads as TGTGCCTGGAGTGAACGGATCGGGGTGGATACGCAGTATTTT.

The V call is TRBV11-2, the J call TRBJ2-2; a weak D match, TRBD1 (5 bases). Germline V gene lookup returns CDR1 SGHAT and CDR2 FQNNGV. Trimming removed 1 base from V and 4 bases from J, with 16 bases in between. The CDR3 is 17 residues long. CDR3 sequence reads: CASSLAWLGQGTGELFF. The DNA of the CDR3 is TGTGCCAGCAGCTTAGCTTGGCTCGGCCAGGGCACCGGGGAGCTGTTTTTT.